This T cell receptor beta chain was sequenced during a study of OX40 agonist ivuxolimab in advanced cancers. The wider study: Age averaged roughly 60 years (range about 20 to 80), and roughly 80% were male.

V lost 1 base to trimming and J lost 4 bases, with 10 bases between them. CDR3 length equals 14 residues. Germline CDR1 LGHNA, CDR2 YNFKEQ. The study, taken as a whole, reports: More expanded clones were found, on average, in CD8+ than in CD4+ T cells.

Worth noting for this clone: The antigen is not known.

Profiled with immunoSEQ multiplex PCR; TCRdb holds only in-frame clones, not every one. The data contain some 130,000 clones, roughly 91% of them singletons. The timepoints at which blood was sampled were baseline, cycle 4 day 1, and cycle 7 day 1. The sample consisted of CD4+ or CD8+ T cells sorted from blood, taken in a trial of the OX40 agonist ivuxolimab. The chain carries TRBV4-2 and TRBJ1-2; D may be TRBD1 (6 bases). This TCR was sampled from an adult with an advanced solid tumor such as melanoma, head and neck, liver or kidney cancer. CDR3 loop: CASSQAGGAYGYTF. The CDR3 DNA is TGTGCCAGCAGCCAAGCGGGGGGGGCCTATGGCTACACCTTC.